A selection of T cell receptor beta chains follows, all from one sample in a study of regulatory T cells in long-lasting Graves disease. TCRdb re-derived calls from the multiplex PCR reads in MiXCR, one entry per CDR3 protein. The repertoire holds hundreds of thousands of distinct CDR3 sequences, approximately 13% seen once, with roughly a tenth in the top ten. These data were likewise used in another study, on T cells in Graves' hyperthyroidism and ophthalmopathy.

Here the sequenced sample was peripheral blood mononuclear cells (PBMCs), taken at new diagnosis, from a patient treated with antithyroid drugs. The receptors here all came from a man aged 25-40 years with Graves disease. The CDR3 runs from the conserved cysteine through the conserved F or W. Fields, in order: V gene, J gene, clone size, D gene, CDR3 DNA, CDR3 protein. A D gene is named only where the DNA matches it firmly. Clone size, where shown, is once, few, many, or a class for clones that have expanded.

TRBV10-3,TRBJ1-1,many,NA,TGTGCCATCACCCCTCATGGACGGGAAGAAGCTTTCTTT,CAITPHGREEAFF
TRBV18,TRBJ2-7,many,NA,TGTGCCAGCTCACCGAGTCTTCGCGAGCAGTACTTC,CASSPSLREQYF
TRBV2,TRBJ2-7,many,TRBD2,TGTGCGGGCGGGGGTAGCGGGAGCCTCCTTGGGGAGCAGTACTTC,CAGGGSGSLLGEQYF
TRBV29-1,TRBJ2-1,many,TRBD1,TGCAGCGTGAGACCCGGGACAGGGGAGCAGTTCTTC,CSVRPGTGEQFF
TRBV7-9,TRBJ2-5,NA,TRBD1,TGTGCCAGCATCCCCAGGGACAGCCAAGAGACCCAGTACTTC,CASIPRDSQETQYF
TRBV3-1,TRBJ1-1,many,NA,TGTGCCAGCAGCCAAGGGGGGGAGGCCACTGAAGCTTTCTTT,CASSQGGEATEAFF
TRBV5-5,TRBJ2-1,many,TRBD1,TGTGCCAGCAGCTTACACAGGGGCAATGAGCAGTTCTTC,CASSLHRGNEQFF
TRBV9,TRBJ2-7,few,NA,TGTGCCACCCCACGGATTCGGGAGCAGTACTTC,CATPRIREQYF
TRBV6-2/TRBV6-3,TRBJ1-1,many,NA,TGTGCCAGCAGACCGACTCACTTGAACACTGAAGCTTTCTTT,CASRPTHLNTEAFF
TRBV28,TRBJ1-1,many,TRBD1,TGTGCCAGCAGTACCCGGGACAGGGACACTGAAGCTTTCTTT,CASSTRDRDTEAFF
TRBV7-9,TRBJ2-5,NA,NA,TGTGCCAGCAGCTTAAAGGGGGGCCAGCGAGAGACCCAGTACTTC,CASSLKGGQRETQYF
TRBV28,TRBJ2-5,many,TRBD1,TGTGCCAGCAGTTTAGCTACAGGGGGCCAAGAGACCCAGTACTTC,CASSLATGGQETQYF
TRBV12-3/TRBV12-4,TRBJ2-1,NA,TRBD1,TGTGCCAGCAGTCCGGGACAGGGGGGCAACTATGAGCAGTTCTTC,CASSPGQGGNYEQFF
TRBV2,TRBJ2-1,NA,TRBD2,TGTGCCAGCAGACAGACTAGCTCCGGGAACAATGAGCAGTTCTTC,CASRQTSSGNNEQFF
TRBV11-2,TRBJ1-4,NA,NA,TGTGCCAGCAGGCGTGCGGGGGGGGCAGGGAATGAAAAACTGTTTTTT,CASRRAGGAGNEKLFF
TRBV20-1,TRBJ2-7,many,NA,TGCAGTGCCCGCCACGGCACAGGGTTGGCCTACGAGCAGTACTTC,CSARHGTGLAYEQYF
TRBV5-1,TRBJ1-1,many,NA,TGCGCCAGCAGCTTGGCCAAGGGACCTGAAGCTTTCTTT,CASSLAKGPEAFF
TRBV11-2,TRBJ2-1,many,NA,TGTGCCAGCAGCTTTAGAGGCCGGTCCTACAATGAGCAGTTCTTC,CASSFRGRSYNEQFF
TRBV5-8,TRBJ2-1,few,TRBD1,TGTGCCAGCAGGGGGCGGACAGGGGTACACAATGAGCAGTTCTTC,CASRGRTGVHNEQFF
TRBV4-1,TRBJ2-7,many,NA,TGCGCCAGCAGCCAGGGACTTGGGACCTACGAGCAGTACTTC,CASSQGLGTYEQYF
TRBV18,TRBJ1-2,many,TRBD1,TGTGCCAGCTCACCCAACTTCTCCGGGACAGGGCATGGCTACACCTTC,CASSPNFSGTGHGYTF
TRBV28,TRBJ2-2,few,TRBD2,TGTGCCGCAATGGATCGGGAGGGCCACACCGGGGAGCTGTCTTTT,CAAMDREGHTGELSF
TRBV5-1,TRBJ2-1,NA,TRBD2,TGCGCCAGCAGCCCCGGGTTAGCGGGAGGGAGCTCCTACAATGAGCAGTTCTTC,CASSPGLAGGSSYNEQFF
TRBV27,TRBJ1-1,many,NA,TGTGCCAGCAGCAACAGGGTGGAAGCTTTCTTT,CASSNRVEAFF
TRBV27,TRBJ2-7,many,NA,TGTGCCAGCAGTTTCTCGAGCGGAGTAACATACGAGCAGTACTTC,CASSFSSGVTYEQYF
TRBV19,TRBJ2-7,NA,NA,TGTGCCAGTAGTCCTCCCCGGTCAGACGAGCAGTACTTC,CASSPPRSDEQYF
TRBV30,TRBJ1-4,few,NA,TGTGCCTGGAGTGTAAGGGCGTCTAATGAAAAACTGTTTTTT,CAWSVRASNEKLFF
TRBV11-2,TRBJ2-1,NA,TRBD2,TGTGCCAGCAGCTTCCTCACTAGCGGGAACTTCAATGAGCAGTTCTTC,CASSFLTSGNFNEQFF
TRBV12-3/TRBV12-4,TRBJ1-2,few,NA,TGTGCCAGCGGGTCCATACAGGGTTACTATGGCTACACCTTC,CASGSIQGYYGYTF
TRBV7-9,TRBJ1-1,many,NA,TGTGCCAGCAGCTTTCCCGGGACTGAAGCTTTCTTT,CASSFPGTEAFF
TRBV4-1,TRBJ2-7,NA,NA,TGCGCCAGCAGCCAAGTAGCAGGGGCCTCCTCCTACGAGCAGTACTTC,CASSQVAGASSYEQYF
TRBV5-1,TRBJ2-7,many,NA,TGCGCCAGCAGTCCAAACGACTACGAGCAGTACTTC,CASSPNDYEQYF
TRBV10-3,TRBJ2-1,few,NA,TGTGCCATCACCGCGGGCTCGGATGAGCAGTTCTTC,CAITAGSDEQFF
TRBV20-1,TRBJ2-7,many,TRBD1,TGCAGTGCTAGGACTGGTATTCAGGGGGCTTTCGAGCAGTACTTC,CSARTGIQGAFEQYF
TRBV7-2,TRBJ2-7,NA,NA,TGTGCCAGCAGCTGGCGGGTTTCCTACGAGCAGTACTTC,CASSWRVSYEQYF
TRBV11-2,TRBJ2-5,NA,TRBD2,TGTGCCAGCAGCCCCGTCGGCGGGAGGCCCATACAAGAGACCCAGTACTTC,CASSPVGGRPIQETQYF
TRBV20-1,TRBJ2-7,few,TRBD2,TGCAGTGCCCTGCCGGGACTACTAAGATCCGGGGACGAGCAGTACTTC,CSALPGLLRSGDEQYF
TRBV3-1,TRBJ1-5,NA,NA,TGTGCCAGCAGCCAAGGGGGGGCGGGGTGGAGCAATCAGCCCCAGCATTTT,CASSQGGAGWSNQPQHF
TRBV2,TRBJ1-2,NA,NA,TGTACCAGCAGTGAGGGCAACTATGGCTACACCTTC,CTSSEGNYGYTF
TRBV20-1,TRBJ2-5,few,NA,TGCAGTGGTCGACTTGAATGGGAGACCCAGTACTTC,CSGRLEWETQYF
TRBV2,TRBJ2-5,NA,NA,TGTGCCAGCAGATTGATATCAGGCGGGGAGACCCAGTACTTC,CASRLISGGETQYF
TRBV7-8,TRBJ2-3,many,NA,TGTGCCAGCAGCTTGCACAGGGATACGCAGTATTTT,CASSLHRDTQYF
TRBV7-2,TRBJ2-5,NA,TRBD2,TGTGCCAGCAGCTTAGCGGGGACGGGGGGACTAGCGGGCTCTCAAGAGACCCAGTACTTC,CASSLAGTGGLAGSQETQYF
TRBV9,TRBJ1-5,NA,NA,TGTGCCAGCAGCGTAGGGGGGTCTCAGCCCCAGCATTTT,CASSVGGSQPQHF
TRBV5-1,TRBJ2-1,many,TRBD2,TGCGCCAGCAGCCCCACGGGTAGGCTAGCGGGAGACAATGAGCAGTTCTTC,CASSPTGRLAGDNEQFF